This T cell receptor (beta chain) was sequenced for a study of cytomegalovirus exposure and HLA in healthy donors. Study-level results: The study reported that TCR beta sequences accurately predicted HLA-A and HLA-B alleles in most subjects. When the data were analyzed later, several of the most significant clusters appeared to be linked to common viral pathogens. The dataset shows that most TCR sequences were rare, while some public TCRs occurred in many donors.

Nominally healthy donors provided the samples, though records likely missed some immune exposures. The PCR used 60 Vbeta and 13 Jbeta primers. Only in-frame clones appear in the TCRdb table, and some are missing; sequencing was by immunoSEQ multiplex PCR. The repertoire holds roughly 120,000 clones, with 55% to 65% as singletons. As concerns this clone: The antigen is undetermined.

CDR1 is MNHNS, CDR2 SASEGT, per germline. This CDR3 contains 15 residues. With V trimmed by 5 bases and J by 3 bases, 5 bases remained unmatched. The source material was PBMCs. The chain joins TRBV6-1 to TRBJ2-7, with 12 bases matching TRBD2. This sequence originates from a woman aged 40 to 50 in good health and CMV-seropositive. CDR3 DNA: TGTGCCAGCAGTCCCGGACTAGCGGGGAGCTACGAGCAGTACTTC. This translates into CASSPGLAGSYEQYF.